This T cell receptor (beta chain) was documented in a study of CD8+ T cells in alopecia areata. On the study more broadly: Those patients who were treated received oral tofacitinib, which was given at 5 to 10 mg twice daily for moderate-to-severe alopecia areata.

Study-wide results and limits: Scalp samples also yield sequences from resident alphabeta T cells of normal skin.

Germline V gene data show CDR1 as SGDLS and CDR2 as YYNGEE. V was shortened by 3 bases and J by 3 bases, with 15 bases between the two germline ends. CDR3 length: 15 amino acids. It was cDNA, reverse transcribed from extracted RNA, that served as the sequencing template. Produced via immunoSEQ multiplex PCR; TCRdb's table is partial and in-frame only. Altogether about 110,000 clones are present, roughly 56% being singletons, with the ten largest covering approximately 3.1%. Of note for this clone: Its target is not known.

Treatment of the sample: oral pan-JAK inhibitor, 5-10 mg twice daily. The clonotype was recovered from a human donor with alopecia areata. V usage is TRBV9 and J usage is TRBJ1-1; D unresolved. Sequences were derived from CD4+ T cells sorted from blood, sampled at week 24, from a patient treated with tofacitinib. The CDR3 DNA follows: TGTGCCAGCAGCGGGGGATCTCCCCGGGACACTGAAGCTTTCTTT. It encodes CASSGGSPRDTEAFF.